This TCR beta chain was recovered during a study of cytomegalovirus exposure and HLA in healthy donors (dated by TCRdb to between 2016 and 2019). For the wider study: According to an earlier analysis of around 600 of the donors, about 170 million T cells yielded 100 million or so unique TCR beta sequences and more than 250 Gb of sequence data. On average, over 200,000 unique TCR beta nucleotide sequences were sequenced per donor among 398 genotyped donors of the cohort, with 15% to 20% of those sequences being non-productive. A later genetic analysis took genome-wide SNP genotypes for about 65% of the 666 donors and used that subset as a discovery cohort. Every repertoire in the discovery cohort had been generated on one and the same sequencing platform. The number of typed donors differed by locus: about 629-640 for A, B, C, DRB1 and DQB1; 522 for DQA1; 600 to 610 for DPA1; and some 450 for DPB1. Four to six DR-DQ haplotypes were handled as single units for association and clustering because linkage in the cohort was strong. The study profiled the T cell repertoires of some 610 subjects by immunosequencing and related them to cytomegalovirus serostatus. The study was designed to test whether signatures of past pathogen exposure could be identified by cataloging public T cell receptors. Donor age, sex, ethnicity and CMV serostatus were collected together with the repertoire data. HLA typing included class I and class II loci at four-digit resolution. High-throughput TCR immunosequencing, statistical association of individual TCRs with disease status, and machine learning were combined to predict cytomegalovirus infection status. Approximately 300 gigabases of sequencing data and around 80 million unique TCR sequences made up an early release that covered nearly 650 HLA-typed donors. Along with the roughly 610-subject first cohort, a separate validation cohort of more than 90 different subjects was used. A later analysis re-examined previously published TCR beta repertoires from just over 650 donors and added high-resolution HLA genotyping to investigate patterns of TCR occurrence. To decide whether each TCR beta V gene segment behaved as functional or pseudogenic, an earlier analysis of some 600 of the donors relied on high-throughput TCR beta sequencing. Rather than drawing on any new phenotypic data, the later analysis identified candidate immune exposures from TCR beta sequences and the way those sequences occurred across donors. The genetic ancestry cluster associated with self-reported Caucasian donors included roughly 84% of the 398 genotyped donors.

The cohort was made up of 500 to 850 healthy bone marrow donors. All cohort members were sampled while nominally healthy, although unrecorded immune exposures were likely present. The donor tested CMV seropositive, placing the donor among the 289 seropositive members of the cohort. Every donor gave a peripheral blood sample, and the peripheral blood mononuclear cells from that sample were used for TCR beta sequencing. Genomic DNA extraction from the blood cell samples was performed with the Qiagen DNeasy Blood Extraction Kit. Comment on this clone: The antigen it recognizes is unknown. No much larger clonotype is one base removed from it; base qualities were not supplied.

To prepare the library, the immunoSEQ multiplex PCR assay was applied. A mixture of 60 forward primers for TCR Vbeta segments and 13 reverse primers for TCR Jbeta segments was used in the multiplex PCR. The CDR3 region of rearranged TCR beta genes was amplified from genomic DNA with a multiplex PCR assay. The Illumina HiSeq System was used to sequence the amplified TCR beta libraries as 87-base-pair reads. The study's processing was this. Across the 700 or so repertoires, a later analysis counted some 81 million unique TCR beta chains, 8.5 million to 12 million of which were shared by at least two donors. Raw reads were error-corrected and collapsed into unique sequences by a nearest-neighbor algorithm in which closely related sequences were merged to remove PCR and sequencing errors. V, D and J gene segments were assigned by aligning CDR3 sequences to IMGT reference sequences. For a sequence to be retained, at least a six-nucleotide match to both a V gene segment and a J gene segment was required. A rearrangement was called productive if the CDR3 had no stop codons and remained in frame with V and J, and every other rearrangement was called non-productive. Following IMGT convention, CDR3 was defined as the stretch from the second conserved V-encoded cysteine to the conserved J-encoded phenylalanine. In an earlier analysis of around 640 of the donors, sequences lacking an unambiguous match to a single V gene segment were excluded. An earlier analysis of just under 600 of the donors called V segments functional above 56.7% productive rearrangements and segregating when the between-donor standard deviation exceeded 5%. A statistical classification framework was built for diagnosing cytomegalovirus status from the catalog of TCR beta chain sequences. In a later analysis, TCR nucleotide sequences were compared against IMGT/GENE-DB human TR gene sequences so that V and J genes could be assigned. A later analysis assigned CDR3 sequences and most-parsimonious VDJ recombination scenarios with the TCRdist pipeline. A later analysis defined each TCR beta chain by its CDR3 amino acid sequence plus V-gene family, and excluded reads lacking a unique V-gene family. To address suspected cross-contamination and a sequencing artifact, a later analysis removed some 620 highly shared, low-generation-probability nucleotide sequences. In a later analysis, a clonal expansion index was calculated for each public chain from normalized within-repertoire ranks of inferred template counts. A later analysis computed generation probabilities with a VDJ recombination model fitted to out-of-frame rearrangements, and checked the results against IGoR. In a later analysis, hypergeometric tests were used to score TCR-TCR, TCR-HLA and TCR-CMV co-occurrence, with a repertoire-size bias correction applied to TCR pairs. A later analysis estimated false discovery rates by permuting HLA or CMV assignments 20 times. A later analysis grouped co-occurring TCRs with DBSCAN, adding TCRdist sequence similarity when clustering within HLA-allele-positive subsets. Repertoires with fewer than 30,000 or more than 120,000 public chains were left out of co-occurrence clustering, as were several repertoires with anomalous nucleotide sharing. TCRdb took over this immuneACCESS table, retaining in-frame rearrangements with V and J assigned. Such tables are incomplete; in checked studies, under half of the missing clones stem from an unresolved V gene, and the remainder is unexplained. V and J calls plus clone size are reproduced from that table; the DNA served to infer D and trimming. Here the sample has approximately 200,000 clones; about four fifths occur a single time. Together, the top ten hold over 1.5% of the sample.

Via the germline V gene, CDR1 is SGDLS and CDR2 YYNGEE. Trimming costs V 3 bases and J 4 bases, and their ends lie 11 bases apart. Reading from cysteine to phenylalanine, the CDR3 counts 13 amino acids. The retained sequence is limited to the CDR3, 39 bases, with the frame set at the first base. What the authors observed across the whole study: Some IMGT-functional V segments, including TRBV6-2 and TRBV6-3, could not be told apart with the 87-base-pair reads, so those segments were excluded. Across donors, most TCR sequences were observed very rarely, whereas some public TCRs were present in many individuals. For the cohort, immune exposure information was limited to CMV serostatus. A later analysis found that TCR association rates varied across HLA loci, with DRB1 alleles showing the most associated TCRs and HLA-C alleles the fewest. A later analysis found that most CMV-associated TCR beta chains appeared HLA-restricted, with HLA associations seemingly driven largely by CMV exposure. The classifier was reported to diagnose cytomegalovirus status with high specificity and sensitivity in both the original and validation cohorts. In a later genetic analysis, fewer N-insertions in productive TCRs were reported among donors in an Asian-associated ancestry cluster than the approximately 710-donor mean. When HLA alleles, especially DR and DQ, strongly co-occurred, TCR associations were difficult to assign to individual alleles. Linkage disequilibrium might explain the correlated functional status among segregating V segments, but an unknown experimental factor could not be ruled out. A further reported finding was that TCR beta sequences accurately predicted the HLA-A and HLA-B alleles for most subjects in the first cohort. Around 16 rarely observed V segments, including chromosome 9 orphons, were excluded from the earlier analysis of approximately 500 of the donors because counts were too low. In this cohort, only TCR beta chains were sequenced, and detectable features were limited by the absence of alpha or paired-chain data. The authors suggested that the approach could potentially be extended to other disease states and immunological phenotypes. In an earlier analysis of more than 500 of the donors, most TCR beta V segments appeared in productive rearrangements about 87% or about 30% of the time, broadly matching IMGT annotations. HLA typing was unavailable for some donors at each locus, so association tests used only the typed subset. The study gave a list of about 170 TCR beta chains associated with cytomegalovirus. According to a later analysis, parvovirus B19, influenza, CMV and Epstein-Barr virus appeared linked to several top co-occurrence clusters. A later analysis associated roughly 17,000 TCR beta sequences with specific HLA alleles at a false discovery rate of 0.05. A later analysis found that HLA-associated TCR beta chains were more clonally expanded and had lower generation probabilities than equally common non-associated chains. V-gene and J-gene trimming of TCR beta chains was associated with a missense DCLRE1C variant in a later genetic analysis, and the association was replicated in an independent cohort. A few of the identified cytomegalovirus-associated TCR beta chains were confirmed in vitro to be specific for cytomegalovirus antigens. Roughly uniform sequencing depth across donors was assumed in presence/absence analyses, although this assumption may not hold. A cluster of highly shared sequence variants was judged likely to be a technical artifact of the sequencing pipeline.

Sequencing was done on a sample of PBMCs. The chain joins TRBV9 to TRBJ2-7, and the D gene may be TRBD1, 6 bases matching. The source is a girl aged 10-17 years in good health and CMV-seropositive. The DNA reads TGTGCCAGCAGCGGGGGGCCGGCATACGAGCAGTACTTC. Its translation is CASSGGPAYEQYF.